A selection of T cell receptor beta chains follows, all from one sample in a study of cytomegalovirus exposure and HLA in healthy donors. Profiled with immunoSEQ multiplex PCR; TCRdb holds only in-frame clones, not every one. The repertoire consists of about 52,000 clones, with roughly 53% occurring once and the leading ten covering 12%. The sample taken for sequencing was PBMCs. The receptors originated from a human donor in good health. The CDR3 runs from the conserved cysteine through the conserved F or W. The D gene is left open where the match is weak.

v_call,j_call,d_call,cdr3_aa
TRBV12-5,TRBJ1-5,TRBD1,CASGLERQGIQPQHF
TRBV15,TRBJ1-5,TRBD1,CATSRPDRAGQPQHF
TRBV5-5,TRBJ2-7,TRBD1,CASSFSGTGVNEQYF
TRBV5-5,TRBJ1-2,NA,CASRKDIYGYTF
TRBV7-2,TRBJ1-5,NA,CASSLGVRAGRGNQPQHF
TRBV10-2,NA,NA,CASSEQGPGYEQYF
TRBV7-8,TRBJ2-5,TRBD2,CASSPRLLAGGPFGTQYF
TRBV5-1,TRBJ2-1,NA,CASRGGSYNEQFF
TRBV27,TRBJ1-2,TRBD1,CASTGQGKWGGYTF
TRBV7-2,TRBJ1-2,TRBD1,CASSTTRGQGNYGYTF
TRBV4-1,TRBJ2-5,TRBD2,CASSQDPAGGLGETQYF
TRBV6-5,TRBJ1-5,NA,CARAVSQPQHF
TRBV4-3,TRBJ2-7,NA,CASSPSGYEQYF
TRBV14,TRBJ1-6,TRBD1,CASSRTGSSPLHF
TRBV29-1,TRBJ1-1,NA,CSFLDSRAEAFF
TRBV19,TRBJ1-6,TRBD1,CASSIVVVGQGNSPLHF
TRBV30,TRBJ1-4,TRBD1,CAWSPLAGGSEKLFF
TRBV7-8,TRBJ2-3,NA,CASSSYRSTRQTLDTQYF
TRBV7-8,TRBJ2-1,TRBD1,CASSSLQGARNEQFF
TRBV4-3,TRBJ2-7,NA,CASSQGAGLNYEQYF
TRBV6-5,TRBJ2-1,NA,CASMRGKGRNEQFF
TRBV2,TRBJ2-7,TRBD2,CASRREGPLGEQYF
TRBV19,TRBJ1-5,NA,CASSIWVAAGNQPQHF
TRBV12-5,TRBJ2-7,TRBD2,CASGPVAGSYEQYF
TRBV29-1,TRBJ2-1,NA,CSVVASSYNEQFF
TRBV11-2,TRBJ2-1,TRBD2,CASSLSAGGHYNEQFF
TRBV4-3,TRBJ2-2,TRBD1,CASSPDRATGELFF
TRBV30,TRBJ1-4,NA,CAGGKRTNEKLFF
TRBV29-1,TRBJ1-2,TRBD1,CSVGTGEVIGYTF
TRBV5-4,TRBJ2-5,TRBD2,CASSLRLAGETQYF
TRBV5-4,TRBJ1-2,TRBD1,CASSPQAQGARVGYTF
TRBV7-9,TRBJ1-1,NA,CSSSPRGAGYRARTEAFF
TRBV4-3,TRBJ1-2,TRBD1,CASSQTGVPLANYGYTF
TRBV5-6,TRBJ2-1,TRBD2,CASSLGLAGASNEQFF
TRBV7-2,TRBJ2-3,NA,CASSPDMSTDTQYF
TRBV30,TRBJ1-1,NA,CAWSVRQGTEAFF
TRBV6-5,TRBJ1-1,NA,CASSLDRGNTEAFF
TRBV19,TRBJ1-2,NA,CASSPPPSGYYGYTF
TRBV28,TRBJ1-5,NA,CASSSPGGRTQHF
TRBV1,TRBJ2-2,NA,CTSSQDPAGGPNTGELFF
TRBV7-2,TRBJ1-5,NA,CASSPQGRQPQHF